This T cell receptor (beta chain) is from a study of early T cells in non-severe SARS-CoV-2 infection. Overall study: The chains were unpaired, and the sequenced material was bulk RNA from unsorted whole blood. Notes on the study in general: VDJdb matching, biased toward anti-spike CD8 responses, missed private and CD4 specificities.

Termini included, the CDR3 measures 13 amino acids. Germline loops: CDR1 MDHEN, CDR2 SYDVKM. Researchers tagged individual cDNA molecules with unique molecular identifiers. TCRdb used MiXCR to reprocess the 5' RACE reads, holding one entry per CDR3 protein. The sample records 70,000 to 80,000 distinct CDR3 sequences, around 12% being singletons. At least ten counts were recorded for this clonotype. The antigen remains undetermined. Since no conserved phenylalanine or tryptophan closes the CDR3, a read error is the likely cause. The DNA is left out, because the CDR3 cannot be placed on it with certainty; the CDR3 is given as TCRdb lists it.

The chain carries TRBV28 and TRBJ2-3; the table calls TRBD1, which could not be checked here. The sequencing here drew on whole blood, taken at baseline. This clonotype was sampled from an adult who was a healthcare worker with PCR-confirmed SARS-CoV-2 infection or an uninfected control (not recorded which). CDR3: CASSSYRDRAFTG.